Below, 29 T cell receptor beta chains from the same sample are listed, as sequenced in a study of patients and donors after allogeneic stem cell transplantation. One entry per CDR3 protein, called by TCRdb with MiXCR from the RT-PCR reads. Of around 90,000 distinct CDR3 sequences listed, around 49% are singletons. The sequenced sample was blood, either unsorted or a sorted T cell fraction (not recorded which). The receptors were sampled from a human donor who was either an allogeneic HSCT recipient or a stem cell or donor lymphocyte infusion donor (not recorded which). It is not recorded whose cells these are; they may come from a transplant donor.

V is TRBV27 and J is TRBJ2-3; D might be TRBD1 or TRBD2, each matching 5 bases. In germline, CDR1 is MNHEY, CDR2 SMNVEV (reference sequence). The CDR3 loop spans 17 amino acids. Trimming removed 7 bases at V and 1 base at J, with 21 bases between. The CDR3 nucleotides read TGTGCCAGCAACCATATCGGGGCGCCTCTTCGCACAGATACGCAGTATTTT. Protein sequence: CASNHIGAPLRTDTQYF.

This clonotype was seen a handful of times. The CDR3: CSASKGTSGNTIYF. The CDR3 DNA follows: TGCAGTGCTAGCAAAGGTACCTCTGGAAACACCATATATTTT. This sequence joins TRBV20-1 and TRBJ1-3; D not resolved. Germline-derived CDR1 and CDR2 are DFQATT and SNEGSKA (reference sequence). V lost 3 bases and J 0 bases, leaving 9 bases between the germline ends. The CDR3 has 14 residues.

This clonotype was seen more than once but under ten times. J is TRBJ1-1 and V is TRBV9, with D uncertain. This CDR3 has 12 amino acids. CDR1 is SGDLS and CDR2 is YYNGEE in the germline V gene. V was clipped by 4 bases and J by 2 bases, with 6 bases between them. The CDR3 DNA follows: TGTGCCAGCAGCCCCCACAACACTGAAGCTTTCTTT. Its protein is CASSPHNTEAFF.

This clonotype has more than one count but fewer than ten. This sequence joins TRBV12-3 or TRBV12-4 and TRBJ1-1; no clear D gene. V dropped 2 bases and J dropped 4 bases, with 8 bases sitting between them. The CDR3 contains 13 residues. This CDR3 is CASSLWVPTEAFF. CDR3 DNA: TGTGCCAGCAGTTTATGGGTACCCACTGAAGCTTTCTTT.

V gene TRBV3-1 combines with J gene TRBJ1-2; D not resolved. In germline, CDR1 is LGHDT, CDR2 YNNKEL (reference sequence). V lost 1 base, J lost 1 base, and 7 bases lay in between. The CDR3 consists of 14 residues. CDR3 DNA sequence: TGTGCCAGCAGCCAAGGGGCCGTTAACTATGGCTACACCTTC. Its protein product is CASSQGAVNYGYTF.

This clonotype has a handful of counts. The chain employs TRBV28 and TRBJ1-2, with D possibly being TRBD1 (5 bases). The CDR3 totals 14 residues. Per germline, CDR1 MDHEN and CDR2 SYDVKM. V was shortened by 3 bases and J by 3 bases, with 11 bases between the two germline ends. CDR3 sequence: CASSFDGRDYGYTF. The CDR3 DNA is TGTGCCAGCAGTTTCGACGGCAGGGACTATGGCTACACCTTC.

The V call is TRBV12-3 or TRBV12-4, the J call TRBJ1-4, with a tentative D call TRBD1 (5 bases). This CDR3 has 15 amino acids. Trimming pared 6 bases from V and 1 base from J, leaving 12 bases between. CDR3 loop: CASRSSGLTNEKLFF. DNA of the CDR3: TGTGCCAGCAGGTCCTCAGGGTTAACTAATGAAAAACTGTTTTTT.

The CDR3 protein is CSVVVMETAEKLFF. CDR3 coding DNA: TGCAGCGTTGTAGTGATGGAGACAGCTGAAAAACTGTTTTTT. V gene TRBV29-1 combines with J gene TRBJ1-4; D may be TRBD1 (5 bases). Between the trimmed V and J ends, which lost 4 bases and 7 bases, there was a span of 16 bases. Germline V gene data show CDR1 as SQVTM and CDR2 as ANQGSEA. The CDR3 loop spans 14 amino acids.

In this sample, this clonotype turned up once. The chain couples TRBV27 to TRBJ2-1; 9 bases agree with TRBD1. The germline V gene has CDR1 MNHEY and CDR2 SMNVEV (reference sequence). The CDR3 covers 16 residues. With 2 bases clipped from V and 7 bases from J, the junction kept 9 bases outside the gene matches. CDR3 nucleotides: TGTGCCAGCAGTTTAGCTCGGGACAGGGCTGGGAATGAGCAGTTCTTC. Translating gives CASSLARDRAGNEQFF.

The rearrangement uses TRBV27 and TRBJ1-5, with D maybe TRBD1 (5 bases). V gave up 6 bases and J gave up 0 bases, with 9 bases separating them. The CDR3 extends over 14 amino acids. CDR1 is MNHEY, CDR2 SMNVEV, per germline (reference sequence). The CDR3 DNA reads as TGTGCCAGCAGAAGGACAAATAGCAATCAGCCCCAGCATTTT. This encodes CASRRTNSNQPQHF.

The V gene is TRBV7-9, the J gene TRBJ2-7; no reliable D call. Germline CDR1 is SEHNR and CDR2 is FQNEAQ (reference sequence). The CDR3 has 17 amino acids. V was pared by 1 base and J by 0 bases, with 16 bases between. CDR3 sequence: CASSLVGPAADSYEQYF. The DNA for the CDR3 is TGTGCCAGCAGCTTAGTAGGGCCGGCAGCCGACTCCTACGAGCAGTACTTC.

The J gene is TRBJ2-5, the V gene TRBV2; unclear D gene. The CDR3 extends over 17 amino acids. V was pared by 6 bases and J by 3 bases, with 23 bases between. Germline V gene sequence: CDR1 SNHLY, CDR2 FYNNEI. CDR3 nucleotides: TGTGCCAGCAGCGCCGTATCAGGACCGGGCCCAAAAGAGACCCAGTACTTC. Protein product: CASSAVSGPGPKETQYF.

This chain connects TRBV28 to TRBJ1-1; TRBD1 might be the D (5 bases). This CDR3 is 12 amino acids long. V lost 3 bases, J lost 10 bases, and 12 bases lay in between. Germline V CDR1 and CDR2: MDHEN, SYDVKM. CDR3 nucleotide sequence: TGTGCCAGCAGTTTGGGGCGACATCGAGCTTTCTTT. Its protein is CASSLGRHRAFF.

This chain uses TRBV4-1 with TRBJ1-2; the D gene is possibly TRBD1 (5 bases). Germline V CDR1 and CDR2: MGHRA, YSYEKL. This CDR3 has 17 amino acids. V was clipped by 0 bases and J by 2 bases, with 16 bases between them. The CDR3 DNA follows: TGCGCCAGCAGCCAAGAGGGGATGGCAGGACACAACTATGGCTACACCTTC. Its protein is CASSQEGMAGHNYGYTF.

J is TRBJ1-3 and V is TRBV4-3, with 7 bases lining up with TRBD1. The germline gives CDR1 LGHNA, CDR2 YSLEER. The CDR3 covers 16 residues. V lost 1 base to trimming and J lost 3 bases; unmatched junction nucleotides: 6. The CDR3 is CASSQAETGNGNTIYF. The CDR3 nucleotides are TGCGCCAGCAGCCAAGCCGAGACAGGGAATGGAAACACCATATATTTT.

The J gene is TRBJ1-4, the V gene TRBV29-1; D call uncertain. This CDR3 comprises 13 residues. Trimming left V 3 bases short and J 4 bases short, with 9 bases between. CDR1 SQVTM and CDR2 ANQGSEA come from the germline V gene. The CDR3 here is CSVDRGYNEKLFF. CDR3 nucleotide sequence: TGCAGCGTTGACAGAGGGTATAATGAAAAACTGTTTTTT.

Only a few counts were recorded for this clonotype. This chain connects TRBV28 to TRBJ1-2, with no clear D. CDR3 length equals 15 residues. Germline V gene data show CDR1 as MDHEN and CDR2 as SYDVKM. The V end lost 6 bases, the J end lost 3 bases, and 17 bases lay between the germline ends. CDR3 sequence: CASSQNPGRDYGYTF. CDR3 DNA: TGTGCCAGCAGCCAAAATCCCGGACGGGACTATGGCTACACCTTC.

This clonotype has more than one count but fewer than ten. This chain links TRBV6-5 with TRBJ1-1; D is ambiguous. Germline CDR1 reads MNHEY; CDR2 reads SVGAGI. CDR3 length: 14 residues. V gave up 7 bases and J gave up 2 bases, with 14 bases separating them. The CDR3 here is CASNPSQYNTEAFF. The CDR3 DNA reads as TGTGCCAGCAATCCCTCCCAGTACAACACTGAAGCTTTCTTT.

In its sample, this clonotype was seen a few times. The rearrangement links TRBV20-1 to TRBJ1-2; TRBD1 matches 8 bases. Trimming cost V 6 bases and J 2 bases; bases outside gene matches: 2. The germline V gene has CDR1 DFQATT and CDR2 SNEGSKA (reference sequence). CDR3 length: 12 residues. The CDR3 sequence: CSADRGNYGYTF. CDR3 bases: TGCAGTGCAGACAGGGGAAACTATGGCTACACCTTC.

V usage is TRBV12-3 or TRBV12-4 and J usage is TRBJ1-2; unclear D gene. The CDR3 extends over 12 amino acids. Trimming cost V 6 bases and J 8 bases, with 13 bases left between them. DNA for the CDR3: TGTGCCAGCAGCTCCGGGATTCTGGGCTACACCTTC. Amino acids: CASSSGILGYTF.

The chain is built from TRBV7-2 and TRBJ1-1, with D perhaps matching TRBD1 (5 bases). The germline gives CDR1 SGHTA, CDR2 FQGNSA. V was pared by 7 bases and J by 10 bases, with 25 bases between. This CDR3 comprises 15 residues. The CDR3 here is CASTYQVGGVGGAFF. In nucleotides, the CDR3 is TGTGCCAGCACCTATCAAGTCGGGGGTGTAGGCGGAGCTTTCTTT. The complete variable domain, with remaining parts taken from reference TRBV7-2 and TRBJ1-1, reads GAGVSQSPSNKVTEKGKDVELRCDPISGHTALYWYRQSLGQGLEFLIYFQGNSAPDKSGLPSDRFSAERTGGSVSTLTIQRTQQEDSAVYLCASTYQVGGVGGAFFGQGTRLTVV.

This clonotype was seen a handful of times. The CDR3 protein is CSARKTGGTEAFF. CDR3 nucleotides: TGCAGTGCTAGAAAAACAGGGGGCACTGAAGCTTTCTTT. This chain joins TRBV20-1 and TRBJ1-1, with 8 bases identical to TRBD1. With V trimmed by 2 bases and J by 4 bases, 3 bases remained unmatched. Germline values: CDR1 DFQATT, CDR2 SNEGSKA (reference sequence). CDR3 size: 13 residues.

This clonotype has more than one count but fewer than ten. The rearrangement uses TRBV29-1 and TRBJ1-1; 7 bases are a match to TRBD1. The germline CDR1 and CDR2 sequences are SQVTM and ANQGSEA. The V gene end was trimmed by 3 bases and the J gene end by 2 bases; junction bases not matched to a gene: 6. The CDR3 is made up of 14 amino acids. For the CDR3, the DNA is TGCAGCGTTGAGGGGACAGCTATAAACACTGAAGCTTTCTTT. This encodes CSVEGTAINTEAFF.

V gene TRBV6-2 or TRBV6-3 combines with J gene TRBJ1-1; D might be TRBD1 (6 bases). V was cut by 5 bases and J by 0 bases, with 13 bases left in between. Germline CDR1 MNHEY, CDR2 SVGEGT. This CDR3 region has 15 residues. This CDR3 is CASSPQDRLNTEAFF. CDR3 nucleotides: TGTGCCAGCAGTCCCCAAGACAGGTTGAACACTGAAGCTTTCTTT.

This clonotype was seen only a few times. This sequence joins TRBV6-6 and TRBJ1-1; D may be TRBD1 (5 bases). Germline CDR1 reads MNHNY; CDR2 reads SVGAGI (reference sequence). Trimming shortened V by 6 bases and J by 4 bases, and 12 bases separated the two germline ends. The CDR3 extends over 13 amino acids. The CDR3 here is CASSLGQLTEAFF. As DNA, the CDR3 is TGTGCCAGCAGCCTTGGACAACTCACTGAAGCTTTCTTT.

This clonotype was counted a few times. The chain links TRBV15 to TRBJ1-1; no clear D. CDR1 is LNHNV and CDR2 is YYDKDF in the germline V gene (reference sequence). The V end was cut by 0 bases, the J end by 1 base, with 6 bases between. The CDR3 consists of 14 residues. CDR3 DNA sequence: TGTGCCACCAGCAGAGAACCGTCGAACACTGAAGCTTTCTTT. This encodes CATSREPSNTEAFF.

The J gene is TRBJ2-7, the V gene TRBV7-9; a possible D gene is TRBD2 (6 bases). The CDR3 is 15 residues long. Germline V gene lookup returns CDR1 SEHNR and CDR2 FQNEAQ (reference sequence). Trimming cost V 5 bases and J 4 bases, with 18 bases left between them. CDR3 sequence reads: CASSRPGTLLYEQYF. DNA of the CDR3: TGTGCCAGCAGCCGCCCCGGGACTTTATTATACGAGCAGTACTTC.

The chain is built from TRBV27 and TRBJ2-5; TRBD1 or TRBD2 may be the D gene (5 bases each). The CDR3 is 14 residues long. The ends were cut back, 5 bases at V and 3 bases at J, with 13 bases in the middle. Germline V CDR1 and CDR2: MNHEY, SMNVEV (reference sequence). CDR3 nucleotides: TGTGCCAGCAGTCCTAGACAGAGGGAAGAGACCCAGTACTTC. Translating it yields CASSPRQREETQYF.

In its sample, this clonotype was seen once. The chain carries TRBV10-3 and TRBJ1-5, with D hard to call. Germline V gives CDR1 ENHRY, CDR2 SYGVKD. Trimming removed 10 bases from V and 4 bases from J, with 11 bases in between. The CDR3 is 12 residues long. CDR3 protein: CATAPHNQPQHF. In DNA, the CDR3 is TGTGCCACCGCCCCCCATAATCAGCCCCAGCATTTT.